This T cell receptor (gamma chain) was obtained from a study of gamma-delta T cells after stem cell transplantation. TCRdb processed the RT-PCR reads again with the CATT caller. This table holds about 1,100 gamma-chain clones, about 25% found once. Sequenced material: gamma-delta T cells. This receptor was taken from a human donor. It is not recorded whose cells these are; they may come from a transplant donor.

DNA for the CDR3: TGTGCCACCTGGGACGGGCTTAATAGTAGTGATTGGATCAAGACGTTT. Its translation: CATWDGLNSSDWIKTF. V and J are TRGV2 and TRGJP2. In the absence of a J gene in TCRdb, the DNA was matched to germline to assign it here. Germline V gene data show CDR1 as EGSNGY and CDR2 as YDSYNSKV. The CDR3 loop spans 16 amino acids. Unmatched junction bases numbered 4, after V lost 0 bases and J lost 0 bases.